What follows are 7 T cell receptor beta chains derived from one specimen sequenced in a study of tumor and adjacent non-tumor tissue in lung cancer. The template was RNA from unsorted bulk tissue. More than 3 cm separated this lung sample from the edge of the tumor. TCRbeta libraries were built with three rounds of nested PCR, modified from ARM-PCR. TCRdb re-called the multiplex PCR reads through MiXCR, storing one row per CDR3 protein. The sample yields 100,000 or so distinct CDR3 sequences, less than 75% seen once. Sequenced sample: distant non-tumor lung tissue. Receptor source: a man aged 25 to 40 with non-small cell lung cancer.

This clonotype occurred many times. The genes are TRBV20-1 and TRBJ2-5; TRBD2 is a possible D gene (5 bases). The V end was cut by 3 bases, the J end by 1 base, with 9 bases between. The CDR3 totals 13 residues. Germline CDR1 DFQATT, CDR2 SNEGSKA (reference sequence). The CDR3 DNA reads TGCAGTGCTAGGAAAACTAGCCAAGAGACCCAGTACTTC. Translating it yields CSARKTSQETQYF.

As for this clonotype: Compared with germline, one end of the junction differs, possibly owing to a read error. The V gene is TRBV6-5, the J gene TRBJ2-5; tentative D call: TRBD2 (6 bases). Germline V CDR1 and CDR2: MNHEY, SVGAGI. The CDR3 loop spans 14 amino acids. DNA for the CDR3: TGTGCGACTTTGAGTGGGACTTTACGAGAGATCCAGTACTTC. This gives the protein CATLSGTLREIQYF.

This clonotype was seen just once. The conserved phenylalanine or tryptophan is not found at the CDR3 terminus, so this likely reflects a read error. The CDR3 coding sequence is TGTGCCAGCAGCTTACAGGGGTTCGGGGAGCTGTTTTTA. It encodes CASSLQGFGELFL. The rearrangement joins TRBV11-2 to TRBJ2-2; maybe TRBD1 (6 bases). The CDR3 is 13 amino acids. Looked up from germline, CDR1 is SGHAT and CDR2 is FQNNGV. Trimming took off 2 bases at V and 7 bases at J, with 8 bases between the two ends.

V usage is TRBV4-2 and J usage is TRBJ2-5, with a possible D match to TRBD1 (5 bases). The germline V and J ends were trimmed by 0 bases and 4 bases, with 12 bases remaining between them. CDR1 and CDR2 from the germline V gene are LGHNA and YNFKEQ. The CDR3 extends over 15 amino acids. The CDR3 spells CASSQEAMGRETQYF. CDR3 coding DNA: TGTGCCAGCAGCCAAGAGGCGATGGGGCGAGAGACCCAGTACTTC.

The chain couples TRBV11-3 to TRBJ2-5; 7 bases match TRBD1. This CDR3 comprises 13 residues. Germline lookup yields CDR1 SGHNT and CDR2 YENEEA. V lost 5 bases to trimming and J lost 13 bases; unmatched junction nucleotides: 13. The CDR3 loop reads CASSLYDRESRYF. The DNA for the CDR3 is TGTGCCAGCAGCCTATATGACAGGGAGTCCCGGTACTTC.

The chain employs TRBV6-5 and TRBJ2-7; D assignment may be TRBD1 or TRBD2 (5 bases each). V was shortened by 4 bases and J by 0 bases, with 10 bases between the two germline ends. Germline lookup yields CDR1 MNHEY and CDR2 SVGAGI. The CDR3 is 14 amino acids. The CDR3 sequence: CASSWGTNSYEQYF. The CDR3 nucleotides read TGTGCCAGCAGTTGGGGGACGAACTCCTACGAGCAGTACTTC.

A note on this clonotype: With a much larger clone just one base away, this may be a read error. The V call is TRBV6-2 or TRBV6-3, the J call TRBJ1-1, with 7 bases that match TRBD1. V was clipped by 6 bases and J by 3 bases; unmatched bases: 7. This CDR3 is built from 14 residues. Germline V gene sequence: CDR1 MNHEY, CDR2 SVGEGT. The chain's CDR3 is CASRETRGYTEAFF. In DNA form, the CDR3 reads TGTGCCAGCAGAGAAACCAGGGGGTACACTGAAGCTTTCTTT.